The following is a T cell receptor beta chain sequence with its context. Its antigen is unknown. No base-level quality is on record; no much larger clone is a single base apart. This record comes from a study of vaccination effects on CD4 cells after COVID-19 (dated by TCRdb to the early 2020s). Looking at the study overall: Post-vaccine samples across the study were collected a median of 72 days after the second dose, with a range of 14 to 241. SARS-CoV-2 spike-specific CD4+ TCR repertoires were compared before and after mRNA vaccination in COVID-19 convalescent patients and in infection-naive vaccine recipients. Cultures from other donors in the study were sequenced with the Oncomine TCR Beta short-read assay on an Illumina iSeq 100. A total of 10 COVID-19 convalescent patients and a few SARS-CoV-2-naive healthy vaccine recipients were included in the full study. The paper's findings and limits, for the study overall: Limitations of the study were the small number of convalescent patients and the absence of early post-infection timepoints. In healthy vaccine recipients, vaccine-induced clones were almost all SARS-CoV-2 mono-reactive, with only 1 of 255 being cross-reactive with common cold coronaviruses. Clones induced by infection and clones induced by vaccination both contracted markedly at late timepoints after vaccination, which fits with T cell responses waning over time.

Libraries were made using the immunoSEQ multiplex PCR assay. DNA from the cultured and isolated CD4+ T cells underwent TCR beta CDR3 sequencing. The paper's processing steps were these. The analysis removed non-productive TCR sequences, trimmed reads to the CDR3 region, and retained only CDR3s that were 7 or more amino acids long. Antigen-specific clonotypes were identified with the MANAFEST web app by comparing expansion in peptide wells against reference cultures. For clones to be considered positive, expansion at FDR<0.05 versus reference and all other wells, an odds ratio above 5, and a frequency above 0.1% in two replicate wells were required. Cross-reactive clonotypes were defined as significantly expanded in SARS-CoV-2 spike wells and in at least one common cold coronavirus spike condition. CDR3 similarity was assessed by Levenshtein distance using the stringdist R package, and unrooted trees were constructed with ape in R 3.6.1. TCRdb's version of the immuneACCESS table is confined to in-frame rearrangements and falls short of the full clone set. An unresolved V gene accounts for under half of the shortfall where checked; the remainder is of unknown origin. Clone size and the V and J calls come from that table; the DNA yielded D and trimming. The sample contains around 65,000 clones, roughly 72% of them found a single time. The ten most abundant clones make up roughly 1.2% of the sample.

Per the germline V gene, SGHRS is the CDR1 and YFSETQ is the CDR2. The CDR3, from cysteine to phenylalanine, totals 14 residues. The only DNA kept is the CDR3, 42 bases in frame from the first base. The germline V end is reduced by 4 bases and the J end by 3 bases; junction bases left unmatched: 4. In the ViraFEST assay, PBMC were stimulated with viral peptide pools, and antigen-specific CD4+ T cell clonotypes were then identified by expansion using TCR sequencing. After around 10 days of culture, CD4+ T cells were isolated with the EasySep CD4+ T cell isolation kit. Participants received two doses of either the BNT162b2 or the mRNA-1273 mRNA SARS-CoV-2 vaccine. Negative nucleocapsid antibody results before and after vaccination confirmed that the healthy vaccine recipients had no prior SARS-CoV-2 infection. Approximately 2 million PBMC per well were cultured in IMDM with around 5% human AB serum, around 9.1 IU/ml IL-2 and gentamicin, plus 10 ug/ml peptides. On days 3 and 7, half of the culture medium was replaced with fresh IL-2-containing medium. Unless noted otherwise, every peptide stimulation condition was grown in triplicate wells. PBMC were separated from whole blood using Ficoll-Paque Plus gradient centrifugation and were then either cryopreserved at -140C or used fresh. Overlapping peptide pools spanned the spike proteins of SARS-CoV-2 and the common cold coronaviruses HCoV-NL63, HCoV-OC43 and HCoV-229E. The QIAamp micro DNA kit was used to extract genomic DNA from the cultured CD4+ T cells.

This specimen was CD4+ T cells from PBMCs cultured with HCoV-229E spike peptides, taken after COVID-19 vaccination. Taken with the paper, the label for cell subset or site translates to: HCoV-229E spike overlapping peptide pool stimulation. The sequence came from a human donor who received a COVID-19 vaccine. The V and J segments used are TRBV5-1 and TRBJ2-5; 9 junctional bases match TRBD1. The DNA sequence is given as TGCGCCAGCAGCGTCGGGGACAGGGAAGAGACCCAGTACTTC. Translated, it gives CASSVGDREETQYF. The CDR3 plus the reference TRBV5-1 and TRBJ2-5 genes for the other parts give the full variable domain: KAGVTQTPRYLIKTRGQQVTLSCSPISGHRSVSWYQQTPGQGLQFLFEYFSETQRNKGNFPGRFSGRQFSNSRSEMNVSTLELGDSALYLCASSVGDREETQYFGPGTRLLVL.